The 17 T cell receptor beta chains reported below all come from one sample, sequenced in a study of cytomegalovirus exposure and HLA in healthy donors. Method: immunoSEQ multiplex PCR; TCRdb's copy keeps in-frame clones and lacks some. The sample lists about 50,000 clones, 85% to 95% occurring once. Specimen: PBMCs. All receptors come from a young man in good health and CMV-seronegative.

The J gene is TRBJ2-1, the V gene TRBV10-3; 9 bases line up with TRBD2. Germline loops: CDR1 ENHRY, CDR2 SYGVKD. J was trimmed by 10 bases and V by 0 bases; bases with no gene match: 7. The CDR3 extends over 15 amino acids. CDR3 region: CAISESDPSGIEQFF. The CDR3 DNA reads as TGTGCCATCAGTGAGTCTGATCCTAGCGGGATCGAGCAGTTCTTC.

The rearrangement uses TRBV6-4 and TRBJ2-1; 10 bases line up with TRBD2. Germline V gene sequence: CDR1 MRHNA, CDR2 SNTAGT. V lost 6 bases, J lost 3 bases, and 2 bases stayed unmatched. The CDR3 contains 14 residues. The CDR3 coding sequence is TGTGCCAGCAGCCTAGCGGGAGACTACAATGAGCAGTTCTTC. Its translation is CASSLAGDYNEQFF.

The chain carries TRBV5-1 and TRBJ2-5, with TRBD1 matching over 8 bases. Trimming took 4 bases from V and 0 from J; bases not matched to a gene: 5. In germline, CDR1 is SGHRS, CDR2 YFSETQ. The length of the CDR3 is 15 residues. CDR3: CASSPTGANQETQYF. The CDR3 DNA is TGCGCCAGCAGCCCGACAGGGGCCAACCAAGAGACCCAGTACTTC.

The CDR3 is CASGGLRPGELFF. As DNA, the CDR3 is TGTGCCAGTGGAGGACTCCGTCCCGGGGAGCTGTTTTTT. The chain carries TRBV9 and TRBJ2-2; D might be TRBD2 (5 bases). V dropped 8 bases and J dropped 6 bases, with 14 bases sitting between them. The CDR3 extends over 13 amino acids. Germline V gives CDR1 SGDLS, CDR2 YYNGEE.

This rearrangement joins TRBV27 to TRBJ1-1; perhaps TRBD1 as D (6 bases). Trimming cost V 5 bases and J 5 bases, with 18 bases left between them. Germline V gives CDR1 MNHEY, CDR2 SMNVEV (reference sequence). The CDR3 is 15 amino acids. The CDR3 DNA is TGTGCCAGCAGTGAGGGGATCTGGGACAAGACTGAAGCTTTCTTT. Protein sequence: CASSEGIWDKTEAFF.

This chain links TRBV6-7 with TRBJ1-2, with no clear D. TRBV6-7 is annotated as an ORF whose role is uncertain. Trimming shortened V by 0 bases and J by 3 bases, and 17 bases separated the two germline ends. This CDR3 region has 17 residues. CDR3 region: CASSYSGRGNKDYGYTF. The CDR3 DNA sequence: TGTGCCAGCAGTTACTCAGGTAGAGGGAACAAGGACTATGGCTACACCTTC.

The chain carries TRBV6-1 and TRBJ1-2; a weak D match, TRBD1 (6 bases). The germline V gene has CDR1 MNHNS and CDR2 SASEGT. The V end was cut by 8 bases, the J end by 4 bases, with 14 bases between. CDR3 length equals 13 residues. The CDR3 here is CASEFNRAYGYTF. The CDR3 DNA reads TGTGCCAGCGAATTCAACAGGGCCTATGGCTACACCTTC.

CDR3 coding DNA: TGTGCCATCAGTGATTCTGGAGGGCATGAGCAGTTCTTC. As protein: CAISDSGGHEQFF. The chain recombines TRBV10-3 with TRBJ2-1, with a possible D match to TRBD2 (6 bases). This CDR3 contains 13 residues. Looked up from germline, CDR1 is ENHRY and CDR2 is SYGVKD. Trimming left V 3 bases short and J 8 bases short, with 11 bases between.

This chain links TRBV28 with TRBJ1-1, with a weak D call TRBD1 (6 bases). The germline V and J ends were trimmed by 8 bases and 2 bases, with 24 bases remaining between them. The CDR3 has 17 residues. CDR1 MDHEN and CDR2 SYDVKM come from the germline V gene. In nucleotides, the CDR3 is TGTGCCAGCTCTATTGACAGGTTTAGGACGATAAACACTGAAGCTTTCTTT. As protein: CASSIDRFRTINTEAFF.

In the case of this clone: At one end, the junction sequence differs from germline, possibly due to a read error. The rearrangement links TRBV7-7 to TRBJ2-5, with a weak D call TRBD2 (5 bases). Germline CDR1 and CDR2: SSHAT and FNYEAQ (reference sequence). The CDR3 is 14 amino acids. CDR3 loop: CASSLLSGPGTQYF. CDR3 sequence (DNA): TGTGCTAGCAGCTTACTAAGCGGTCCCGGGACCCAGTACTTC.

The rearrangement uses TRBV7-3 and TRBJ2-3, with 7 bases that match TRBD2. This CDR3 has 14 residues. V shed 4 bases, J shed 4 bases, and the junction held 5 bases outside the gene matches. Germline V CDR1 and CDR2: SGHTA, FQGTGA. CDR3 loop: CASSSGGRADTQYF. The CDR3 DNA is TGTGCCAGCAGCTCCGGCGGGAGAGCAGATACGCAGTATTTT.

This chain links TRBV18 with TRBJ2-2; D might be TRBD2 (6 bases). The V gene's germline CDR1 is KGHSH and CDR2 LQKENI. CDR3 length equals 13 residues. V gave up 3 bases and J gave up 4 bases, with 6 bases separating them. The CDR3 loop reads CASSPGLTGELFF. In DNA, the CDR3 is TGTGCCAGCTCACCGGGACTCACCGGGGAGCTGTTTTTT.

This clone was observed once. The rearrangement joins TRBV15 to TRBJ1-3; D remains unclear. This CDR3 spans 14 amino acids. V was cut by 11 bases and J by 4 bases, with 18 bases left in between. CDR1 is LNHNV, CDR2 YYDKDF, per germline (reference sequence). CDR3 DNA: TGTGCCTCCTCGACTCCCCCTCTCGGAAACACCATATATTTT. As protein: CASSTPPLGNTIYF.

This chain uses TRBV5-4 with TRBJ2-4; D not certain. CDR3 size: 14 residues. Germline loops: CDR1 SGHNT, CDR2 YYREEE (reference sequence). Trimming left V 4 bases short and J 0 bases short, with 8 bases between. For the CDR3, the DNA is TGTGCCAGCAGCCCCGAACTAGCCAAAAACATTCAGTACTTC. As protein: CASSPELAKNIQYF.

The genes are TRBV5-1 and TRBJ2-1; 8 positions agree with TRBD1. Germline CDR1 reads SGHRS; CDR2 reads YFSETQ. V was clipped by 6 bases and J by 5 bases; unmatched bases: 7. The CDR3 is 14 residues long. In nucleotides, the CDR3 is TGCGCCAGCACCCGGGACAGGCCAGACAATGAGCAGTTCTTC. Translated, it gives CASTRDRPDNEQFF.

This clone was counted once. This chain joins TRBV18 and TRBJ2-3, with 7 bases identical to TRBD2. Germline CDR1 reads KGHSH; CDR2 reads LQKENI. The length of the CDR3 is 17 residues. Germline trimming cut 2 bases from V and 2 bases from J; bases unmatched to any gene: 10. The CDR3 bases are TGTGCCAGCTCACCAAAAAGAGCGGGATCAACCACAGATACGCAGTATTTT. Translation gives CASSPKRAGSTTDTQYF.

J is TRBJ2-7 and V is TRBV5-4; TRBD1 agrees at 8 bases. This CDR3 has 16 residues. The ends lost 4 bases at V and 7 bases at J; junction bases unmatched: 16. Germline V CDR1 and CDR2: SGHNT, YYREEE (reference sequence). In nucleotides, the CDR3 is TGTGCCAGCAGCCCTACCCTCGGGACAGGTTCACCTGAGCAGTACTTC. Protein: CASSPTLGTGSPEQYF.